This T cell receptor beta chain was documented in a study of T-cell memory formation after mild COVID-19. This CDR3 region has 15 residues. Germline-derived CDR1 and CDR2 are SEHNR and FQNEAQ (reference sequence). V lost 1 base, J lost 6 bases, and 6 bases stayed unmatched. TCRdb re-derived calls from the 5' RACE reads in MiXCR, one entry per CDR3 protein. The sample lists about 50,000 distinct CDR3 sequences; 9.3% were seen once. The sequenced sample consisted of PBMCs or a T cell subset sorted from them (not recorded which). This receptor was taken from an adult woman who had mild COVID-19 (a few samples of this study predate the infection). Cell type and time point are not known. The J gene is TRBJ2-1, the V gene TRBV7-9, with TRBD2 matching 7 bases. CDR3 nucleotides: TGTGCCAGCAGCTTAGTTACGGGAGGAGGCAATGAGCAGTTCTTC. It is translated as CASSLVTGGGNEQFF.